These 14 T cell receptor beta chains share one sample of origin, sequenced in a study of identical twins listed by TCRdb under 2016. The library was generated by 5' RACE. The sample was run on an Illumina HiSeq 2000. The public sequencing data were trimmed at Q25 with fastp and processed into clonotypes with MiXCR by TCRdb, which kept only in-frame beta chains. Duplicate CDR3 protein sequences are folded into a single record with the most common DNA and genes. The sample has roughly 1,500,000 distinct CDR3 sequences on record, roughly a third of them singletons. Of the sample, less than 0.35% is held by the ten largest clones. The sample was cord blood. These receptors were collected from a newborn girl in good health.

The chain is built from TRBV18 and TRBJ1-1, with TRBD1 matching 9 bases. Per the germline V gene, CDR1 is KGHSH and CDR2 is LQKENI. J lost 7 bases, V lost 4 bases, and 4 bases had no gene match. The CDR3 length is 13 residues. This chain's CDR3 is CASSLTGGIEAFF. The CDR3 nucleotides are TGTGCCAGCTCACTTACAGGGGGCATTGAAGCTTTCTTT.

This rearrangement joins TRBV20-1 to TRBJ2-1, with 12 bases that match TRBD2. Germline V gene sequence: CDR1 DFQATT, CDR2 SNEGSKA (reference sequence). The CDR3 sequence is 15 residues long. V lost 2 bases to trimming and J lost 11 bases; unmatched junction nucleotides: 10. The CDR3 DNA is TGCAGTGCTAGAAACCTAGCGGGAGGGCAATTTCAGCAGTTCTTC. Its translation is CSARNLAGGQFQQFF.

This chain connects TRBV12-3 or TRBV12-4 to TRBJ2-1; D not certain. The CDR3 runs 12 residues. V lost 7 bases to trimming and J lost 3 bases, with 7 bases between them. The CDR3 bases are TGTGCCAGCACAACGCTCTACAATGAGCAGTTCTTC. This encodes CASTTLYNEQFF.

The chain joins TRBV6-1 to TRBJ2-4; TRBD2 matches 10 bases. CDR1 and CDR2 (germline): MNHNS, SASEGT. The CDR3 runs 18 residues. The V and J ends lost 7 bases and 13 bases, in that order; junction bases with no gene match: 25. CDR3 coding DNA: TGTGCCAGCATTGTCAGGCTAGCGGGAGAATTAAGCTACAATGAGCAGTACTTC. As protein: CASIVRLAGELSYNEQYF.

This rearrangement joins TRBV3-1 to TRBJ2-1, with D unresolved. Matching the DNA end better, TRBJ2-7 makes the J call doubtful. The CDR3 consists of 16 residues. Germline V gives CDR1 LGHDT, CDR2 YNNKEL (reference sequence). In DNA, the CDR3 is TGTGCCAGCAGCCACAGTAGCACGAGCTCCTACAATGAGCAGTACTTC. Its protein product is CASSHSSTSSYNEQYF.

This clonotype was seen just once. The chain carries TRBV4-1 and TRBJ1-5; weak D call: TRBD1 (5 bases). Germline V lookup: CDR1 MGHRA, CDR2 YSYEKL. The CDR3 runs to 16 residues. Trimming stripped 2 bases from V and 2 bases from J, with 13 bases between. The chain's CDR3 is CASSQLGREGNQPQHF. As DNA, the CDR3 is TGCGCCAGCAGCCAATTGGGCAGGGAGGGCAATCAGCCCCAGCATTTT.

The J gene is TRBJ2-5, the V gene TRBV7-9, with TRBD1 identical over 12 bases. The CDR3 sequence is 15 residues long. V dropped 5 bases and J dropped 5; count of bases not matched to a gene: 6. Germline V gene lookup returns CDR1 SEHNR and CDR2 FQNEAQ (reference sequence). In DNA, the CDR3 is TGTGCCAGCAGCCGGGACAGGGGGCGAGACGAGACCCAGTACTTC. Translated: CASSRDRGRDETQYF.

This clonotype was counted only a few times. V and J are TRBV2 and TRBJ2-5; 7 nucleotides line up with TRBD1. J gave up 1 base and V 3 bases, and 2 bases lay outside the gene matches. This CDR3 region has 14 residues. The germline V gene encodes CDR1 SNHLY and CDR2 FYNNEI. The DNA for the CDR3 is TGTGCCAGCAGTGAGGGACAGTTCCAAGAGACCCAGTACTTC. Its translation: CASSEGQFQETQYF.

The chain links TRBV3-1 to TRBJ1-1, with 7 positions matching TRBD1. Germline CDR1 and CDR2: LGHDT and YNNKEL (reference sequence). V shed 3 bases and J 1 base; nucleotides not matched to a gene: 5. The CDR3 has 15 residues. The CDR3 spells CASSQQHRGNTEAFF. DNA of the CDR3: TGTGCCAGCAGCCAGCAACACAGGGGGAACACTGAAGCTTTCTTT.

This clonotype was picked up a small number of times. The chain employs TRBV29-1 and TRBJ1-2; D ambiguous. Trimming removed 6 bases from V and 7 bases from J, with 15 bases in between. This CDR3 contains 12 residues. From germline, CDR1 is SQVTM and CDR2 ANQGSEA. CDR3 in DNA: TGCAGCGTCCCTGAATTGGCAAGTGGCTACACCTTC. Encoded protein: CSVPELASGYTF.

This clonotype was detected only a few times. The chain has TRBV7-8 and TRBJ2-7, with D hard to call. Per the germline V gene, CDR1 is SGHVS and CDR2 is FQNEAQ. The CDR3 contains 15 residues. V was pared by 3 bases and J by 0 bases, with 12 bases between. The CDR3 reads CASSFRTAFSYEQYF. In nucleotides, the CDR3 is TGTGCCAGCAGCTTTAGGACCGCGTTCTCCTACGAGCAGTACTTC.

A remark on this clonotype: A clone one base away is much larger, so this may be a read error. The DNA of the CDR3 is TGTGCCAGCAGCCAAGATTCGGCTACTAGCGGGAGGGTAAGGACCTACAATGAGCAGTTCTTC. Its translation: CASSQDSATSGRVRTYNEQFF. The chain has TRBV4-2 and TRBJ2-1, with TRBD2 matching 13 bases. Per the germline V gene, CDR1 is LGHNA and CDR2 is YNFKEQ. The CDR3 has 21 residues. V lost 0 bases to trimming and J lost 2 bases; unmatched junction nucleotides: 13.

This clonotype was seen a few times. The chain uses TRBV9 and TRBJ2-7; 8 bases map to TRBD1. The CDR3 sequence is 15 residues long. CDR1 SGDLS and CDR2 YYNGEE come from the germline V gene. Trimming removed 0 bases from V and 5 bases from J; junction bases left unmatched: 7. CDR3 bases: TGTGCCAGCAGCGTAGATGGGACAGGTCGCCACGAGCAGTACTTC. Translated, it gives CASSVDGTGRHEQYF.

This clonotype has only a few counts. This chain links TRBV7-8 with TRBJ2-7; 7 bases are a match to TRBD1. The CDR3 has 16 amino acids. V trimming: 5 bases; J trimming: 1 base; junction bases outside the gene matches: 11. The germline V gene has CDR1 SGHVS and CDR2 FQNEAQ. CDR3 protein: CASSTRAEGASYEQYF. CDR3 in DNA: TGTGCCAGCAGCACGAGGGCCGAGGGGGCTTCCTACGAGCAGTACTTC. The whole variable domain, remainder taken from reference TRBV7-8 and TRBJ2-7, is GAGVSQSPRYKVAKRGQDVALRCDPISGHVSLFWYQQALGQGPEFLTYFQNEAQLDKSGLPSDRFFAERPEGSVSTLKIQRTQQEDSAVYLCASSTRAEGASYEQYFGPGTRLTVT.